These 32 T cell receptor beta chains were sequenced from one sample in a study of early T cells in non-severe SARS-CoV-2 infection. Via MiXCR, TCRdb re-called the 5' RACE reads, giving one row per CDR3 protein. In the table there are around 67,000 distinct CDR3 sequences, approximately 12% of which are singletons. Material: whole blood. The receptors stem from an adult who was a healthcare worker with PCR-confirmed SARS-CoV-2 infection or an uninfected control (not recorded which).

The chain links TRBV6-2 or TRBV6-3 to TRBJ1-6; TRBD1 is a possible D gene (6 bases). The CDR3 runs to 14 residues. The V end was cut by 2 bases, the J end by 7 bases, with 9 bases between. The germline V gene encodes CDR1 MNHEY and CDR2 SVGEGT. The CDR3: CASSYIDRNSPLHF. The CDR3 nucleotides are TGTGCCAGCAGTTACATCGACAGGAATTCACCCCTCCACTTT.

There are many counts of this clonotype. V usage is TRBV5-1 and J usage is TRBJ2-1; 10 bases map to TRBD2. The germline gives CDR1 SGHRS, CDR2 YFSETQ. V was pared by 3 bases and J by 5 bases, with 2 bases of the junction left unmatched. The length of the CDR3 is 14 residues. This CDR3 is CASSWLAGDNEQFF. As DNA, the CDR3 is TGCGCCAGCAGCTGGCTAGCGGGAGACAATGAGCAGTTCTTC.

This clonotype was seen ten or more times. V and J are TRBV3-1 and TRBJ2-7; TRBD1 or TRBD2 may be the D gene (5 bases each). The V and J ends lost 4 bases and 0 bases respectively, with 16 bases between them. CDR3 length: 16 amino acids. Germline CDR1 and CDR2: LGHDT and YNNKEL (reference sequence). CDR3 in amino acids: CASSPRGSWLSYEQYF. The CDR3 DNA reads as TGTGCCAGCAGCCCCCGGGGCTCCTGGCTCTCCTACGAGCAGTACTTC.

The gene calls are TRBV5-1 and TRBJ2-1, with D possibly called TRBD1 or TRBD2 (6 bases each). Deletions cut 1 base from V and 12 bases from J, with 26 bases between. This CDR3 region has 17 residues. From germline, CDR1 is SGHRS and CDR2 YFSETQ. The DNA of the CDR3 is TGCGCCAGCAGCTTGCCCCCTACTAGGAGGGGGGACTGGGGGCAGTTCTTC. Translation: CASSLPPTRRGDWGQFF.

This clonotype was detected many times. The chain joins TRBV24-1 to TRBJ2-3, with 10 positions matching TRBD2. Germline V lookup: CDR1 KGHDR, CDR2 SFDVKD. The CDR3 has 17 amino acids. The V gene end was trimmed by 3 bases and the J gene end by 0 bases; junction bases not matched to a gene: 5. CDR3: CATSDLQTSGSTDTQYF. For the CDR3, the DNA is TGTGCCACCAGTGATCTGCAGACTAGCGGGAGCACAGATACGCAGTATTTT.

This clonotype was found a few times. The chain has TRBV12-3 or TRBV12-4 and TRBJ2-1; 9 bases match TRBD1. This CDR3 has 14 amino acids. The trim removed 5 bases at V and 5 bases at J, leaving 4 bases unmatched. In DNA, the CDR3 is TGTGCCAGCAGTCGACAGGGGGTGAACAATGAGCAGTTCTTC. Translating gives CASSRQGVNNEQFF.

This clonotype was found a few times. The rearrangement uses TRBV5-1 and TRBJ2-3; TRBD2 might be the D (6 bases). Germline assignment: CDR1 SGHRS and CDR2 YFSETQ. V lost 6 bases, J lost 5 bases, and 22 bases lay in between. The CDR3 is 16 amino acids. CDR3 in DNA: TGCGCCAGCACGAGATTGGGGGGACTTCCCGGAGATACGCAGTATTTT. Amino acids: CASTRLGGLPGDTQYF.

This clonotype came up a few times. The chain has TRBV20-1 and TRBJ2-3, with D unresolved. There are 13 residues in the CDR3. Germline V gene lookup returns CDR1 DFQATT and CDR2 SNEGSKA (reference sequence). Trimming pared 1 base from V and 4 bases from J, leaving 9 bases between. CDR3 DNA sequence: TGCAGTGCTAGAGGGCCACACGCAGATACGCAGTATTTT. Protein product: CSARGPHADTQYF.

This clonotype was observed many times. The chain employs TRBV3-1 and TRBJ2-1; the D call may be TRBD1 or TRBD2 (5 bases each). In germline, CDR1 is LGHDT, CDR2 YNNKEL (reference sequence). The CDR3 length is 17 residues. Trimming cost V 3 bases and J 2 bases, with 17 bases left between them. The CDR3 protein is CASSQILGVAPYNEQFF. In DNA form, the CDR3 reads TGTGCCAGCAGCCAGATCTTGGGGGTAGCACCCTACAATGAGCAGTTCTTC.

The chain is built from TRBV10-1 and TRBJ1-1; D not certain. V was cut by 0 bases and J by 3 bases, with 8 bases left in between. Germline V gene lookup returns CDR1 WNHNN and CDR2 SYGVQD (reference sequence). CDR3 length: 14 amino acids. The CDR3 sequence: CASSESGSYTEAFF. The CDR3 DNA reads as TGCGCCAGCAGTGAGTCGGGCAGCTACACTGAAGCTTTCTTT.

V is TRBV18 and J is TRBJ1-1, with no clear D. Germline V gene data show CDR1 as KGHSH and CDR2 as LQKENI. This CDR3 spans 12 amino acids. The ends were cut back, 5 bases at V and 11 bases at J, with 15 bases in the middle. The CDR3 bases are TGTGCCAGCTCATCTCCCGACGGGAGGGCTTTCTTT. Translation: CASSSPDGRAFF.

The gene calls are TRBV11-2 and TRBJ2-3; no reliable D call. Per germline, CDR1 SGHAT and CDR2 FQNNGV. The CDR3 is 14 residues long. With 5 bases removed from V and 1 base from J, the gap between germline ends came to 10 bases. This CDR3 reads CASSKARGTDTQYF. The CDR3 nucleotides are TGTGCCAGCAGCAAGGCCCGGGGCACAGATACGCAGTATTTT.

V and J are TRBV20-1 and TRBJ1-6; maybe TRBD1 (5 bases). CDR3 size: 17 residues. Germline CDR1 is DFQATT and CDR2 is SNEGSKA (reference sequence). Trimming left V 0 bases short and J 5 bases short, with 17 bases between. The CDR3 DNA sequence: TGCAGTGCTAGAGATGTCGGCAGAGCAGGGAATAATTCACCCCTCCACTTT. This codes for CSARDVGRAGNNSPLHF.

This clonotype was detected ten times or more. The CDR3 protein is CASSPTGGDGNTIYF. CDR3 bases: TGTGCCAGCAGCCCAACAGGGGGCGATGGAAACACCATATATTTT. The genes are TRBV6-6 and TRBJ1-3; 9 bases are a match to TRBD1. The CDR3 spans 15 residues. Losses at the gene ends were 6 bases for V and 3 bases for J; bases not matched to a gene: 6. From germline, CDR1 is MNHNY and CDR2 SVGAGI (reference sequence).

This chain connects TRBV5-1 to TRBJ1-2; D gene ambiguous. CDR1 is SGHRS and CDR2 is YFSETQ in the germline V gene. The CDR3 covers 13 residues. V gave up 4 bases and J gave up 4 bases, with 11 bases separating them. The CDR3 region has the DNA TGCGCCAGCAGCATCACAAGAACCTATGGCTACACCTTC. Translating it yields CASSITRTYGYTF.

This clonotype was counted between two and nine times. A read error may produce the germline difference seen at one junction end. The chain uses TRBV6-5 and TRBJ2-4, with 9 bases aligning to TRBD1. Germline CDR1 and CDR2: MNHEY and SVGAGI. This CDR3 comprises 13 residues. The CDR3 protein is CASRPLFRDRVFF. The CDR3 DNA follows: TGTGCCAGCAGACCCCTCTTCCGGGACAGGGTATTCTTC.

This clonotype was seen more than once but under ten times. The chain links TRBV18 to TRBJ1-4; maybe TRBD1 (6 bases). The CDR3 covers 17 residues. Germline CDR1 and CDR2: KGHSH and LQKENI. Trimming removed 3 bases from V and 2 bases from J, with 16 bases in between. The CDR3 spells CASSPRLGAQTNEKLFF. The CDR3, as DNA: TGTGCCAGCTCACCTAGGTTGGGGGCGCAGACTAATGAAAAACTGTTTTTT.

J is TRBJ1-1 and V is TRBV4-2, with D tentatively TRBD1 (6 bases). The V end lost 4 bases, the J end lost 1 base, and 13 bases lay between the germline ends. The CDR3 is 15 amino acids. Germline V lookup: CDR1 LGHNA, CDR2 YNFKEQ. CDR3: CASSRETGRNTEAFF. Here the CDR3 DNA reads TGTGCCAGCAGCCGAGAAACAGGGAGGAACACTGAAGCTTTCTTT.

This clonotype has only a few counts. The chain is built from TRBV9 and TRBJ1-1, with 11 nucleotides matching TRBD1. Germline trimming cut 4 bases from V and 3 bases from J; bases unmatched to any gene: 5. CDR1 and CDR2 from the germline V gene are SGDLS and YYNGEE. The CDR3 is made up of 15 amino acids. The CDR3, as DNA: TGTGCCAGCAGCTCAGGACAGGGGGCGTACACTGAAGCTTTCTTT. Protein: CASSSGQGAYTEAFF.

This clonotype is classed as medium-sized. This chain joins TRBV20-1 and TRBJ2-2, with TRBD2 as a possible D gene (5 bases). CDR1 and CDR2 from the germline V gene are DFQATT and SNEGSKA (reference sequence). CDR3 size: 15 residues. Trimming cost V 3 bases and J 3 bases, with 14 bases left between them. This CDR3 reads CSARVGSGDTGELFF. CDR3 sequence (DNA): TGCAGTGCTAGGGTGGGGAGCGGAGACACCGGGGAGCTGTTTTTT.

The CDR3 nucleotides read TGTGCCAGCAGCGAGACTAGCGGGGGGGACGATGAGCAGTTCTTC. Its translation: CASSETSGGDDEQFF. The chain links TRBV3-1 to TRBJ2-1, with 14 bases aligning to TRBD2. Germline V gene lookup returns CDR1 LGHDT and CDR2 YNNKEL (reference sequence). The CDR3 is 15 amino acids. V shed 5 bases, J shed 8 bases, and the junction held 5 bases outside the gene matches.

This clonotype showed up many times. This chain joins TRBV10-3 and TRBJ2-3, with D possibly being TRBD1 (6 bases). The germline V gene encodes CDR1 ENHRY and CDR2 SYGVKD. The CDR3 loop spans 16 amino acids. V lost 5 bases and J lost 2, with 17 bases in between. Here the CDR3 reads CAISPIQGISTDTQYF. In DNA, the CDR3 is TGTGCCATCAGTCCAATTCAGGGGATATCCACAGATACGCAGTATTTT.

This clonotype was counted only a few times. V is TRBV25-1 and J is TRBJ1-1; no definite D call. Germline assignment: CDR1 MGHDK and CDR2 SYGVNS. The CDR3 consists of 14 residues. V was trimmed by 5 bases and J by 3 bases, leaving 13 bases between them. The CDR3 sequence is CASSFSRGDTEAFF. CDR3 coding DNA: TGTGCCAGCAGTTTTTCACGCGGTGACACTGAAGCTTTCTTT.

This clonotype has more than one count but fewer than ten. V and J are TRBV7-9 and TRBJ2-7; D gene uncertain. The ends were cut back, 1 base at V and 5 bases at J, with 6 bases in the middle. From germline, CDR1 is SEHNR and CDR2 FQNEAQ (reference sequence). This CDR3 comprises 12 residues. The CDR3 sequence: CASSLEADEQYF. Written as DNA, the CDR3 is TGTGCCAGCAGCTTAGAGGCGGACGAGCAGTACTTC. Variable domain in full (rest from reference TRBV7-9 and TRBJ2-7): DTGVSQNPRHKITKRGQNVTFRCDPISEHNRLYWYRQTLGQGPEFLTYFQNEAQLEKSRLLSDRFSAERPKGSFSTLEIQRTEQGDSAMYLCASSLEADEQYFGPGTRLTVT.

The chain carries TRBV5-1 and TRBJ2-1; 7 positions agree with TRBD2. Germline values: CDR1 SGHRS, CDR2 YFSETQ. V lost 4 bases to trimming and J lost 5 bases; unmatched junction nucleotides: 9. The CDR3 spans 15 residues. The CDR3 DNA reads as TGCGCCAGCAGCATGGGAGGGCGAGGGAACAATGAGCAGTTCTTC. The encoded protein is CASSMGGRGNNEQFF.

This clonotype was seen only a few times. The rearrangement uses TRBV29-1 and TRBJ2-1; 8 nucleotides agree with TRBD1. Germline V gene lookup returns CDR1 SQVTM and CDR2 ANQGSEA. V lost 6 bases, J lost 3 bases, and 4 bases stayed unmatched. The CDR3 is 13 residues long. The CDR3 spells CSVKQGVYNEQFF. The CDR3 DNA reads as TGCAGCGTGAAACAGGGGGTCTACAATGAGCAGTTCTTC.

V gene TRBV6-5 combines with J gene TRBJ1-6; D is unclear. V lost 4 bases and J 7 bases, leaving 11 bases between the germline ends. The CDR3 runs to 14 residues. Germline CDR1 MNHEY, CDR2 SVGAGI. DNA of the CDR3: TGTGCCAGCAGTTTGGCCATCGGGAATTCACCCCTCCACTTT. As protein: CASSLAIGNSPLHF.

The table lists this clonotype with a few counts. The V gene is TRBV7-3, the J gene TRBJ2-7, with D possibly called TRBD1 or TRBD2 (5 bases each). The CDR3 loop spans 15 amino acids. In germline, CDR1 is SGHTA, CDR2 FQGTGA. The germline V and J ends were trimmed by 1 base and 5 bases, with 15 bases remaining between them. CDR3 protein: CASSLMGRASHEQYF. The CDR3 bases are TGTGCCAGCAGCTTAATGGGGCGCGCTAGCCACGAGCAGTACTTC.

The chain joins TRBV12-3 or TRBV12-4 to TRBJ1-5; D possibly corresponds to TRBD1 (5 bases). V was trimmed by 5 bases and J by 5 bases, leaving 31 bases between them. This CDR3 spans 20 amino acids. This chain's CDR3 is CASSPLRLNRDGGRYQPQHF. DNA for the CDR3: TGTGCCAGCAGTCCACTTCGCCTCAACCGGGACGGCGGGCGGTATCAGCCCCAGCATTTT.

This clonotype was recorded many times. This sequence joins TRBV12-3 or TRBV12-4 and TRBJ2-3; D is perhaps TRBD2 (5 bases). V lost 4 bases and J lost 2, with 10 bases in between. This CDR3 spans 14 amino acids. The CDR3 nucleotides read TGTGCCAGCAGTTCTCAACTAGACACAGATACGCAGTATTTT. This gives the protein CASSSQLDTDTQYF.

This clonotype was recorded many times. The chain combines TRBV7-9 with TRBJ2-1; 11 bases line up with TRBD2. The CDR3 totals 16 residues. J lost 1 base, V lost 5 bases, and 4 bases had no gene match. CDR1 is SEHNR, CDR2 FQNEAQ, per germline (reference sequence). The CDR3 reads CASSPLAGGSYNEQFF. The CDR3 nucleotides read TGTGCCAGCAGCCCCTTAGCGGGAGGGTCCTACAATGAGCAGTTCTTC. Filled out from reference TRBV7-9 and TRBJ2-1, the complete variable domain reads DTGVSQNPRHKITKRGQNVTFRCDPISEHNRLYWYRQTLGQGPEFLTYFQNEAQLEKSRLLSDRFSAERPKGSFSTLEIQRTEQGDSAMYLCASSPLAGGSYNEQFFGPGTRLTVL.

This clonotype was seen at least ten times. The chain employs TRBV29-1 and TRBJ2-7; a possible D gene is TRBD1 (6 bases). The length of the CDR3 is 13 residues. The V gene's germline CDR1 is SQVTM and CDR2 ANQGSEA. Trimming cost V 4 bases and J 3 bases, with 13 bases left between them. The CDR3 DNA is TGCAGCGTTGGTGGGCAGGGGTACTACGAGCAGTACTTC. Translation: CSVGGQGYYEQYF.